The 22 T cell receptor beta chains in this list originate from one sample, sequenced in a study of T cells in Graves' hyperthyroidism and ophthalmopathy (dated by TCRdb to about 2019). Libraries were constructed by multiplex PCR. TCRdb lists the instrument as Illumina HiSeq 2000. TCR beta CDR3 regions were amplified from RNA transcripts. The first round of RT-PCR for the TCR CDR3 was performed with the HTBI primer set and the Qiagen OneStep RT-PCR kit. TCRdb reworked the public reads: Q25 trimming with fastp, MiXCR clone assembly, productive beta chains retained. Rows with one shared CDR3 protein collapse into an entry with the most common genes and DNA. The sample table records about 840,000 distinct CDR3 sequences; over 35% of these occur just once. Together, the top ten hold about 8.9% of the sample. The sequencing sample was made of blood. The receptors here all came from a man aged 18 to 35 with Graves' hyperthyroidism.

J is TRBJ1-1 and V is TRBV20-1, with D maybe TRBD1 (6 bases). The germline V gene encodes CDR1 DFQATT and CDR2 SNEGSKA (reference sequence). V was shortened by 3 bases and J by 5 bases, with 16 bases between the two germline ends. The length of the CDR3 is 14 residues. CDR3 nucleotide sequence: TGCAGTGCTAGGATACGGGGGCTGAGAACTGAAGCTTTCTTT. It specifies CSARIRGLRTEAFF.

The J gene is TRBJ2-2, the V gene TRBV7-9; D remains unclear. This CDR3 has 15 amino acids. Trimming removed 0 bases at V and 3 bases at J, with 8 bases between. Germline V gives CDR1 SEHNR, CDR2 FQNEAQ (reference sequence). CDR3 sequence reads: CASSLASAYTGELFF. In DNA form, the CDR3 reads TGTGCCAGCAGCTTAGCGAGCGCCTACACCGGGGAGCTGTTTTTT.

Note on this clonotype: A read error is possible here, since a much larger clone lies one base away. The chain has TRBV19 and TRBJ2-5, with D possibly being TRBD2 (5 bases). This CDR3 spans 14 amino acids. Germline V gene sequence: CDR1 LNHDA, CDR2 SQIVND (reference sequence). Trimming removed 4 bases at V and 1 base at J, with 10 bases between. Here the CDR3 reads CASSTEGSQETQYF. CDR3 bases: TGTGCCAGTAGTACCGAAGGGAGCCAAGAGACCCAGTACTTC. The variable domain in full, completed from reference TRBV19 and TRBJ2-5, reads DGGITQSPKYLFRKEGQNVTLSCEQNLNHDAMYWYRQDPGQGLRLIYYSQIVNDFQKGDIAEGYSVSREKKESFPLTVTSAQKNPTAFYLCASSTEGSQETQYFGPGTRLLVL.

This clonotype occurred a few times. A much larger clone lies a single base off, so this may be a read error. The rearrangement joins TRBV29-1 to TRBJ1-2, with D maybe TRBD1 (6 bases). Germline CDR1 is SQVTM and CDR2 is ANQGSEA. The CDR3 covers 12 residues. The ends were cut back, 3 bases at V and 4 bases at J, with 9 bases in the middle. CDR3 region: CSVEDSSYGYTF. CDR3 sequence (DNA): TGCAGCGTTGAGGACAGCTCCTATGGCTACACCTTC.

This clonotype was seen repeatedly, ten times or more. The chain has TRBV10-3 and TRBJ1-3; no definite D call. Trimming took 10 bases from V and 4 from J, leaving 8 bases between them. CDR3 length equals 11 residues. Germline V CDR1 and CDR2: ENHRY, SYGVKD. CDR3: CATQGGNTIYF. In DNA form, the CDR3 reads TGTGCCACGCAAGGGGGAAACACCATATATTTT.

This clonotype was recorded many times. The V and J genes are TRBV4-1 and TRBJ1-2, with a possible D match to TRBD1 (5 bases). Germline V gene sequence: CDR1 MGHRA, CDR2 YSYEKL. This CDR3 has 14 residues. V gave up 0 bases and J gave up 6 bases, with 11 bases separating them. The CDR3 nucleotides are TGCGCCAGCAGCCAAGAAAAGCGGGGGGATGGCTACACCTTC. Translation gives CASSQEKRGDGYTF.

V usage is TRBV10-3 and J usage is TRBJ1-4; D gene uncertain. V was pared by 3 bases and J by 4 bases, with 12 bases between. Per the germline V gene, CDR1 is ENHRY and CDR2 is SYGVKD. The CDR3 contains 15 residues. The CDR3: CAISDEGTSNEKLFF. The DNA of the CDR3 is TGTGCCATCAGTGATGAGGGAACCAGTAATGAAAAACTGTTTTTT.

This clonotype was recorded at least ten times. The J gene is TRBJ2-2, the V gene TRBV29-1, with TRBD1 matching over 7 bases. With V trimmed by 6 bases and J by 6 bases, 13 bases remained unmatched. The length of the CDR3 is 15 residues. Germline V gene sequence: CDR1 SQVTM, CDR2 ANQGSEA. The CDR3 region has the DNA TGCAGCGTGGAACTTGAGGGGGCCTCCCCCGGGGAGCTGTTTTTT. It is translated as CSVELEGASPGELFF.

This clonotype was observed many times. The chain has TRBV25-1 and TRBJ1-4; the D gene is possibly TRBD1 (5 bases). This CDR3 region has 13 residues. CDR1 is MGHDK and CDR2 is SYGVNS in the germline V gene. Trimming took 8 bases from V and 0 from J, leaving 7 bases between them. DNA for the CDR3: TGTGCCAGCCAGGGTTCAACTAATGAAAAACTGTTTTTT. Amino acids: CASQGSTNEKLFF.

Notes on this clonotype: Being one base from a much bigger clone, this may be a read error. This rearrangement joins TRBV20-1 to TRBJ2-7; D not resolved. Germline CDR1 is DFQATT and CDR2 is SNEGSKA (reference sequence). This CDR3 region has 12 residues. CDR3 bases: TGCAGAGCCCACGACCTCTCCTACGAGCAGTACTTC. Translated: CRAHDLSYEQYF.

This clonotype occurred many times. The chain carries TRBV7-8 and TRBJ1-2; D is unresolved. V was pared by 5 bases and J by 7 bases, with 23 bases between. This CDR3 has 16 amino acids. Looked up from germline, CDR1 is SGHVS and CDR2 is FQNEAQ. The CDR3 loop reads CASSPNVSTFTRGYTF. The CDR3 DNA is TGTGCCAGCAGCCCTAACGTCTCGACTTTTACACGTGGCTACACCTTC.

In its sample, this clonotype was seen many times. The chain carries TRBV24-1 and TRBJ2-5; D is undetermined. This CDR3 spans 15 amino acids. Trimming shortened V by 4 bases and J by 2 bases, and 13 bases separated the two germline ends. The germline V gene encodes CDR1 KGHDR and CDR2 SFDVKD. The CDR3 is CATSDNRAAQETQYF. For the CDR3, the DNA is TGTGCCACCAGTGACAACCGGGCCGCGCAAGAGACCCAGTACTTC.

The CDR3 protein is CASSQPGQYQETQYF. The CDR3 bases are TGTGCCAGCAGCCAGCCCGGACAGTATCAAGAGACCCAGTACTTC. The chain uses TRBV7-9 and TRBJ2-5; perhaps TRBD1 as D (6 bases). There are 15 residues in the CDR3. Germline CDR1 is SEHNR and CDR2 is FQNEAQ (reference sequence). The V end lost 5 bases, the J end lost 2 bases, and 15 bases lay between the germline ends.

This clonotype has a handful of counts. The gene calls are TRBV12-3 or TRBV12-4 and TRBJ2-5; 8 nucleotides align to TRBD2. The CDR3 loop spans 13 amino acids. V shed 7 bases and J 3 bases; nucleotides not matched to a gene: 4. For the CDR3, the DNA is TGTGCCAGCAATCGAGCGGGGGAAGAGACCCAGTACTTC. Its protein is CASNRAGEETQYF.

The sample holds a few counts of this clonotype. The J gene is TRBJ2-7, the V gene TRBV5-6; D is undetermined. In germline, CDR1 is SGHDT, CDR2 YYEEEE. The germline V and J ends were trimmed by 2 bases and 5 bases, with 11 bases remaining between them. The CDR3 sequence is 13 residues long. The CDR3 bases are TGTGCCAGCAGCTTCCAAGGATGGAACGAGCAGTACTTC. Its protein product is CASSFQGWNEQYF.

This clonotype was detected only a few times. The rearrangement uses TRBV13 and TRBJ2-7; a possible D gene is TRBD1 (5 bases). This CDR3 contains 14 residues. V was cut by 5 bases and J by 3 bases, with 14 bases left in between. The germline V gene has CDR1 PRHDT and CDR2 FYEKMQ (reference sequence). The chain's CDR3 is CASSLPGNDYEQYF. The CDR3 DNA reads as TGTGCCAGCAGCCTCCCAGGGAACGACTACGAGCAGTACTTC. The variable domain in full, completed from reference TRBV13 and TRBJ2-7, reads AAGVIQSPRHLIKEKRETATLKCYPIPRHDTVYWYQQGPGQDPQFLISFYEKMQSDKGSIPDRFSAQQFSDYHSELNMSSLELGDSALYFCASSLPGNDYEQYFGPGTRLTVT.

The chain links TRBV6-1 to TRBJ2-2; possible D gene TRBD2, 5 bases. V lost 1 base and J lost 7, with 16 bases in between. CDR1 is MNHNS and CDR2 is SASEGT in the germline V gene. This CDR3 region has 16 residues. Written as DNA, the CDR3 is TGTGCCAGCAGTGAAGATGAGGGAGAATTGGGCGGGGAGCTGTTTTTT. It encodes CASSEDEGELGGELFF.

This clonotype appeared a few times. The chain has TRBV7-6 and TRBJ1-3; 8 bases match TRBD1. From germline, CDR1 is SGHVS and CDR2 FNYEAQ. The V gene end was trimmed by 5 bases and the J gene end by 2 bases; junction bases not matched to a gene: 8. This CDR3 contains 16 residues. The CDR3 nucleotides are TGTGCCAGCAGCCCTCTGACAGGGGACACTGGAAACACCATATATTTT. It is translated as CASSPLTGDTGNTIYF.

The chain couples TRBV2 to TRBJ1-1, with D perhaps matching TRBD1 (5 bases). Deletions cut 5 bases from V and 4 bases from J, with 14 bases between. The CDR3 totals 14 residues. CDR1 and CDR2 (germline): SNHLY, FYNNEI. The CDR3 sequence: CASSQTGPSTEAFF. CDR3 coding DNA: TGTGCCAGCAGTCAAACGGGACCCTCCACTGAAGCTTTCTTT.

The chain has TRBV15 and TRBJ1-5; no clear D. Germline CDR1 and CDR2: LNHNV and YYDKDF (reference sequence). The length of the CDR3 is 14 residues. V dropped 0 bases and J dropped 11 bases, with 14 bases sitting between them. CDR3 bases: TGTGCCACCAGCAGAGAGGTGGCTACGGAGACCCAGCATTTT. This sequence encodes CATSREVATETQHF.

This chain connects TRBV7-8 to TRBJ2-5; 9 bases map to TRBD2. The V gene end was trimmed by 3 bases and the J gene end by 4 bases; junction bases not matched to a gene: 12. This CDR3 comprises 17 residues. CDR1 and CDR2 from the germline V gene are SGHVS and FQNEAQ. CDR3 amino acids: CASSFLPAAGGPETQYF. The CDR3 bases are TGTGCCAGCAGCTTCCTCCCCGCTGCGGGGGGGCCAGAGACCCAGTACTTC.

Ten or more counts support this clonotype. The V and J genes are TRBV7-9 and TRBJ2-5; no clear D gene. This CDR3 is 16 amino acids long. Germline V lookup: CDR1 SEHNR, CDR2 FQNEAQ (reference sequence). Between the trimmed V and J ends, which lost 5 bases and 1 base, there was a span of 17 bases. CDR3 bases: TGTGCCAGCAGCGGAGCATACCCCAACGGCCAAGAGACCCAGTACTTC. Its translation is CASSGAYPNGQETQYF.